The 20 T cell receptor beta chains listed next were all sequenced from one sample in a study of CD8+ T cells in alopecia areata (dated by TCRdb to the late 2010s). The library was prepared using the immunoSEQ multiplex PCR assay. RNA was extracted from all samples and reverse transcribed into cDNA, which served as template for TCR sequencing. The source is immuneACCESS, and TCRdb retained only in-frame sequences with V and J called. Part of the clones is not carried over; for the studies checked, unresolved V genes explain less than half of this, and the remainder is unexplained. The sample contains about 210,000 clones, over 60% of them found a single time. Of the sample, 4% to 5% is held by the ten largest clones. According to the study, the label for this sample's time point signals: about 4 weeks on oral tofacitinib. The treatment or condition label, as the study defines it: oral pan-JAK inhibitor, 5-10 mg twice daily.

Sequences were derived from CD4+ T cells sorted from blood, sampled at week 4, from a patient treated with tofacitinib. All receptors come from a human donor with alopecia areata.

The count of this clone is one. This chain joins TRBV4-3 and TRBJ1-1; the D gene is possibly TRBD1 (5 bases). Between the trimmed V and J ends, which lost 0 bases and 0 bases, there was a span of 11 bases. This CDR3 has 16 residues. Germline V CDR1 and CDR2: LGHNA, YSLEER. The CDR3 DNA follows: TGCGCCAGCAGCCAAGATACCGGGACTTTGAACACTGAAGCTTTCTTT. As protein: CASSQDTGTLNTEAFF.

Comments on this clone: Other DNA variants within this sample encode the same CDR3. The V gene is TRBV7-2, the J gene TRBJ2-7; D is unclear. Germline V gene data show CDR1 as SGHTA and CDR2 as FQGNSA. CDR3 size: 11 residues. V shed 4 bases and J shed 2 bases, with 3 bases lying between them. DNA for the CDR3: TGTGCCAGCAGCTCTGCCTACGAGCAGTACTTC. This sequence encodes CASSSAYEQYF.

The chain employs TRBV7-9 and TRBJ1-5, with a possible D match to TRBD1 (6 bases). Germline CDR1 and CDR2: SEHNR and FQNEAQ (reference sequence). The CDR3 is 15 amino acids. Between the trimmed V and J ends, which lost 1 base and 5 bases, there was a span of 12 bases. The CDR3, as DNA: TGTGCCAGCAGCTTAGGGTCAGGGGAGTATCAGCCCCAGCATTTT. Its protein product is CASSLGSGEYQPQHF.

The CDR3 DNA follows: TGTGCCAGCAGGGGGGGACAGGCGAACTATGGCTACACCTTC. It yields the protein CASRGGQANYGYTF. V is TRBV2 and J is TRBJ1-2; 8 bases map to TRBD1. The junction had 5 bases not matched to a gene; V was cut back by 6 bases and J by 2 bases. Germline CDR1 reads SNHLY; CDR2 reads FYNNEI. The CDR3 loop spans 14 amino acids.

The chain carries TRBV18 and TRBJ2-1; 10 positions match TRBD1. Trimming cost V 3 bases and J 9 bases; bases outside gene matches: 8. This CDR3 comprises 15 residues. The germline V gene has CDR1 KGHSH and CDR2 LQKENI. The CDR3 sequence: CASSPGDRGLSEQFF. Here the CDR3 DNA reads TGTGCCAGCTCACCGGGCGACAGGGGGCTGAGTGAGCAGTTCTTC.

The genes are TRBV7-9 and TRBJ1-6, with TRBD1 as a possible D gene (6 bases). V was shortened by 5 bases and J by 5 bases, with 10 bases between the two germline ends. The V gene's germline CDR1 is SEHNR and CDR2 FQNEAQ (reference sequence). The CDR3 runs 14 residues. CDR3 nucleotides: TGTGCCAGCAGCCGTGACAGGAATAATTCACCCCTCCACTTT. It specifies CASSRDRNNSPLHF.

CDR3 bases: TGTGCCAGCAGTCTGAACCCCTATGGCTACACCTTC. It yields the protein CASSLNPYGYTF. The gene calls are TRBV5-6 and TRBJ1-2; D unclear. The CDR3 is 12 residues long. Trimming removed 5 bases from V and 4 bases from J, with 9 bases in between. Per germline, CDR1 SGHDT and CDR2 YYEEEE. The whole variable domain, remainder taken from reference TRBV5-6 and TRBJ1-2, is DAGVTQSPTHLIKTRGQQVTLRCSPKSGHDTVSWYQQALGQGPQFIFQYYEEEERQRGNFPDRFSGHQFPNYSSELNVNALLLGDSALYLCASSLNPYGYTFGSGTRLTVV.

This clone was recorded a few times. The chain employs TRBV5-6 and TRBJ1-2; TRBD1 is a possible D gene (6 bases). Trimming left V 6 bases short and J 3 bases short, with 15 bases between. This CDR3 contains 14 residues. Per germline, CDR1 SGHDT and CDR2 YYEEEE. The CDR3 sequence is CASTLGTGYYGYTF. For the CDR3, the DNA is TGTGCCAGCACGCTCGGAACAGGGTACTATGGCTACACCTTC.

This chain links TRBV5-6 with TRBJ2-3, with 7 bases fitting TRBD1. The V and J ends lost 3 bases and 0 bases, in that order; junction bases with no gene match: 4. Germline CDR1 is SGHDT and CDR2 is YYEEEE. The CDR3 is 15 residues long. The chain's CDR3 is CASSSGQASTDTQYF. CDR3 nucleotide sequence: TGTGCCAGCAGCTCTGGACAGGCTAGCACAGATACGCAGTATTTT.

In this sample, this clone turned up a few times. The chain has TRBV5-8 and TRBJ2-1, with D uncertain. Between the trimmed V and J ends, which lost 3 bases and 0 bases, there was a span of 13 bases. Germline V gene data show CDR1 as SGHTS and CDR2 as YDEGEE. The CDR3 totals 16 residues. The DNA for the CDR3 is TGTGCCAGCAGCTCCATCATCGTCTCCTCCTACAATGAGCAGTTCTTC. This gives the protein CASSSIIVSSYNEQFF.

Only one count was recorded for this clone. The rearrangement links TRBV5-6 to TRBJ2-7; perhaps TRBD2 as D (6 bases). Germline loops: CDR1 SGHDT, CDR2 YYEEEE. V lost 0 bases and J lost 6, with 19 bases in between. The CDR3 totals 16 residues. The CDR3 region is CASSLGGAYDVFEQYF. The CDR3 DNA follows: TGTGCCAGCAGCTTGGGCGGGGCCTATGACGTCTTCGAGCAGTACTTC.

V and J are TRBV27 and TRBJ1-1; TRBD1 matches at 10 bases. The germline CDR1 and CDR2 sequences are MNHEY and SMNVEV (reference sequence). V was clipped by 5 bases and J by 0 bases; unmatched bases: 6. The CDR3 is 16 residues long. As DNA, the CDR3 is TGTGCCAGCAGTCCTGGGACAGGGGACGTGAACACTGAAGCTTTCTTT. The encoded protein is CASSPGTGDVNTEAFF.

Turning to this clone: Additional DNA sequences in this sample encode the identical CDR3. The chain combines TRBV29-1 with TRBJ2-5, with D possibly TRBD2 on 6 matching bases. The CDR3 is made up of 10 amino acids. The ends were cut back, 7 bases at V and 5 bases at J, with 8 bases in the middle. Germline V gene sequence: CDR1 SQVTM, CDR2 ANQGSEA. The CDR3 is CSAGEETQYF. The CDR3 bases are TGCAGCGCGGGGGAGGAGACCCAGTACTTC. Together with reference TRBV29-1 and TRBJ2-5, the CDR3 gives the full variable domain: SAVISQKPSRDICQRGTSLTIQCQVDSQVTMMFWYRQQPGQSLTLIATANQGSEATYESGFVIDKFPISRPNLTFSTLTVSNMSPEDSSIYLCSAGEETQYFGPGTRLLVL.

CDR3 coding DNA: TGCGCCAGCAGCCAAGAAGGCAGCCGGTGGACAGGGAGTTTCGCCGAGCAGTACTTC. The encoded protein is CASSQEGSRWTGSFAEQYF. V and J are TRBV4-3 and TRBJ2-7, with 8 bases aligning to TRBD1. Germline lookup yields CDR1 LGHNA and CDR2 YSLEER. The V segment lost 0 bases and the J segment 6 bases; nucleotides outside the gene matches: 19. This CDR3 is 19 amino acids long.

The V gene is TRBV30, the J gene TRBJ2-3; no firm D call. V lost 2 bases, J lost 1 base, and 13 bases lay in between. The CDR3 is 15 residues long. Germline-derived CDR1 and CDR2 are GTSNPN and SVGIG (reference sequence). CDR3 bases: TGTGCCTGGAGTCCACTATTAACGGGCACAGATACGCAGTATTTT. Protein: CAWSPLLTGTDTQYF.

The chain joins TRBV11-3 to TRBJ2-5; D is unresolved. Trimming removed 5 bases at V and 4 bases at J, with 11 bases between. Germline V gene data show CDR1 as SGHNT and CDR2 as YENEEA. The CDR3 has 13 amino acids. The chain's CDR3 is CASSLNLRETQYF. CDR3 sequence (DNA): TGTGCCAGCAGCCTCAATTTGAGAGAGACCCAGTACTTC.

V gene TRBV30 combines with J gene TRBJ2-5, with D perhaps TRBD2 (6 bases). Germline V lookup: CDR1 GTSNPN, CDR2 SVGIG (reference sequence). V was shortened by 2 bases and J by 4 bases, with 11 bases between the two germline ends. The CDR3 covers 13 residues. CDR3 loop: CAWSFGGAETQYF. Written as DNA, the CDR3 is TGTGCCTGGAGTTTTGGCGGGGCAGAGACCCAGTACTTC.

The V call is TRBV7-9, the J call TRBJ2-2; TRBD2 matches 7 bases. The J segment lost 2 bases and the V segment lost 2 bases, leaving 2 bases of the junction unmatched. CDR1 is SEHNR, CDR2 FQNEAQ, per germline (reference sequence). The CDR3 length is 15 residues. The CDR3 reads CASSLLAENTGELFF. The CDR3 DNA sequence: TGTGCCAGCAGCTTACTAGCGGAAAACACCGGGGAGCTGTTTTTT.

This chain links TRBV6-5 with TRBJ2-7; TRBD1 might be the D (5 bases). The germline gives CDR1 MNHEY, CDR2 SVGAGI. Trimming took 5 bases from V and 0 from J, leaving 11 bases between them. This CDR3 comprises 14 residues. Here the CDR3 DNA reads TGTGCCAGCAGTCCATCGACAGCCTCCTACGAGCAGTACTTC. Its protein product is CASSPSTASYEQYF.

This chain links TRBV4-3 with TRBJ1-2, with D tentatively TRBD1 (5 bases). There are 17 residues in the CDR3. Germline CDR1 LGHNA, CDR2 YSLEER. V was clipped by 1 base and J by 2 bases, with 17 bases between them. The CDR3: CASSQAHTGHVNYGYTF. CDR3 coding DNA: TGCGCCAGCAGCCAAGCCCACACCGGACATGTCAACTATGGCTACACCTTC.